This T cell receptor (beta chain) was retrieved from a study of CD8 T cells in ankylosing spondylitis. This clonotype was counted many times. Its antigen is not identified. Study results and limitations: Past research had described some motif variants in reactive arthritis synovial fluid and blood. As for the disease-linked clones, they showed a CD8+ phenotype and occurred at relatively low frequencies in peripheral blood. Characteristic, it appeared, of ankylosing spondylitis blood was a TCR beta motif of fewer than 10 highly homologous variants. The clones that were linked to disease were reported to be significantly enriched in matched synovial fluid samples from ankylosing spondylitis patients.

Germline V gives CDR1 SGHKS, CDR2 YYEKEE (reference sequence). The J segment lost 4 bases and the V segment lost 4 bases, leaving 4 bases of the junction unmatched. The CDR3 has 15 residues. TCRdb re-derived calls from the 5' RACE reads in MiXCR, one entry per CDR3 protein. Here the sample spans fewer than 550,000 distinct CDR3 sequences, approximately 5% being singletons. The chain recombines TRBV5-5 with TRBJ2-1; 11 bases map to TRBD2. Sequences were obtained from blood, either unsorted or a sorted T cell fraction (not recorded which). This TCR was sampled from a male donor with ankylosing spondylitis. The chain's CDR3 is CASSPGLAEYNEQFF. The CDR3 DNA follows: TGTGCCAGCAGCCCGGGACTAGCGGAATACAATGAGCAGTTCTTC.